Listed here are 25 T cell receptor beta chains from one sample, sequenced in a study of Ad26.COV2.S vaccination and SARS-CoV-2 variants (dated by TCRdb to about 2021). Receptor amplification or capture employed the immunoSEQ multiplex PCR assay. TCRdb stores this immuneACCESS table with in-frame sequences only. Part of the clones is absent; in the studies checked, under half of the shortfall reflects unresolved V genes, and no reason is known for the rest. This sample has some 460,000 clones in its table, and roughly 87% of those were observed once. 1.5% to 2% of the sample lies in the top ten. The treatment or condition label for this specimen denotes: roughly 19 received Ad26.COV2.S at low or high dose, single or two shots; several received placebo; per-sample allocation not given. For vaccine and placebo recipients, the sequenced repertoires came from samples collected on day 63 after the first injection.

The sequencing used peripheral blood, collected in a trial of Ad26.COV2.S vaccine versus placebo. The receptors here all came from a person between 18 and 65 years old who received the Ad26.COV2.S COVID-19 vaccine or a placebo.

The chain couples TRBV15 to TRBJ2-3; D may be TRBD2 (5 bases). V was clipped by 4 bases and J by 6 bases, with 14 bases between them. In germline, CDR1 is LNHNV, CDR2 YYDKDF (reference sequence). The CDR3 has 14 residues. The CDR3 sequence: CATSIEGWRDTQYF. The DNA for the CDR3 is TGTGCCACCAGCATCGAGGGATGGAGGGATACGCAGTATTTT.

This chain uses TRBV2 with TRBJ2-1; tentative D call: TRBD2 (5 bases). CDR1 SNHLY and CDR2 FYNNEI come from the germline V gene. The V end was cut by 6 bases, the J end by 2 bases, with 11 bases between. The CDR3 totals 14 residues. The chain's CDR3 is CASRDGVTYNEQFF. For the CDR3, the DNA is TGTGCCAGCAGAGACGGGGTTACCTACAATGAGCAGTTCTTC.

The chain couples TRBV19 to TRBJ2-1, with TRBD2 matching 8 bases. With V trimmed by 3 bases and J by 8 bases, 15 bases remained unmatched. The length of the CDR3 is 17 residues. From germline, CDR1 is LNHDA and CDR2 SQIVND (reference sequence). This chain's CDR3 is CASSITPGLVGWHEQFF. The CDR3 DNA follows: TGTGCCAGTAGTATTACTCCGGGACTAGTGGGATGGCATGAGCAGTTCTTC.

The J gene is TRBJ2-5, the V gene TRBV6-5; a possible D gene is TRBD2 (6 bases). V lost 6 bases and J 3 bases, leaving 11 bases between the germline ends. Germline assignment: CDR1 MNHEY and CDR2 SVGAGI. The CDR3 runs 13 residues. CDR3 amino acids: CASRPWEEETQYF. For the CDR3, the DNA is TGTGCCAGCAGGCCCTGGGAGGAAGAGACCCAGTACTTC.

The genes are TRBV28 and TRBJ1-3; D uncertain. The CDR3 has 14 amino acids. The V end was cut by 9 bases, the J end by 0 bases, with 12 bases between. Looked up from germline, CDR1 is MDHEN and CDR2 is SYDVKM. CDR3 loop: CASCGTHSGNTIYF. CDR3 nucleotides: TGTGCCAGTTGCGGAACCCACTCTGGAAACACCATATATTTT.

The rearrangement links TRBV9 to TRBJ1-1; 11 nucleotides line up with TRBD1. The CDR3 runs 14 residues. CDR1 is SGDLS, CDR2 YYNGEE, per germline. With V trimmed by 2 bases and J by 10 bases, 7 bases remained unmatched. The CDR3 protein is CASSVTGTGGRAFF. CDR3 bases: TGTGCCAGCAGCGTTACCGGGACAGGGGGTAGAGCTTTCTTT.

The CDR3 sequence is CASVVGSYEQYF. CDR3 coding DNA: TGTGCCAGTGTCGTCGGTTCGTACGAGCAGTACTTC. The rearrangement links TRBV28 to TRBJ2-7; D is uncertain. V was trimmed by 9 bases and J by 4 bases, leaving 13 bases between them. The germline V gene encodes CDR1 MDHEN and CDR2 SYDVKM. There are 12 residues in the CDR3.

The J gene is TRBJ1-6, the V gene TRBV6-5; D ambiguous. The length of the CDR3 is 12 residues. Trimming took off 6 bases at V and 5 bases at J, with 5 bases between the two ends. Looked up from germline, CDR1 is MNHEY and CDR2 is SVGAGI. The CDR3 here is CASRANNSPLHF. In nucleotides, the CDR3 is TGTGCCAGCAGGGCAAATAATTCACCCCTCCACTTT.

This chain uses TRBV5-1 with TRBJ2-3; the D is unclear. The CDR3 loop spans 13 amino acids. V lost 2 bases and J 0 bases, leaving 4 bases between the germline ends. Germline V lookup: CDR1 SGHRS, CDR2 YFSETQ. CDR3 coding DNA: TGCGCCAGCAGCTTACATAGCACAGATACGCAGTATTTT. Amino acids: CASSLHSTDTQYF.

V gene TRBV29-1 combines with J gene TRBJ1-1; 7 bases are shared with TRBD1. The germline CDR1 and CDR2 sequences are SQVTM and ANQGSEA. The CDR3 spans 11 residues. With V trimmed by 7 bases and J by 7 bases, 6 bases remained unmatched. Here the CDR3 DNA reads TGCAGCGGACGACAGGGTATTGAAGCTTTCTTT. This sequence encodes CSGRQGIEAFF. The entire variable domain, with the rest obtained from reference TRBV29-1 and TRBJ1-1, is as follows: SAVISQKPSRDICQRGTSLTIQCQVDSQVTMMFWYRQQPGQSLTLIATANQGSEATYESGFVIDKFPISRPNLTFSTLTVSNMSPEDSSIYLCSGRQGIEAFFGQGTRLTVV.

The chain carries TRBV7-8 and TRBJ2-7, with TRBD1 as a possible D gene (6 bases). Trimming left V 3 bases short and J 5 bases short, with 14 bases between. The CDR3 runs 14 residues. Germline V gene sequence: CDR1 SGHVS, CDR2 FQNEAQ. DNA of the CDR3: TGTGCCAGCAGCTTTCCAGGGGCCCCGGACGAGCAGTACTTC. Translating it yields CASSFPGAPDEQYF.

The CDR3 region is CASAGQQETQYF. In nucleotides, the CDR3 is TGTGCCAGCGCAGGGCAGCAAGAGACCCAGTACTTC. V gene TRBV6-5 combines with J gene TRBJ2-5; D is perhaps TRBD1 (5 bases). This CDR3 has 12 residues. Trimming removed 8 bases at V and 2 bases at J, with 9 bases between. Germline CDR1 and CDR2: MNHEY and SVGAGI.

The chain couples TRBV18 to TRBJ1-2; TRBD1 might be the D (6 bases). The length of the CDR3 is 16 residues. Trimming took off 3 bases at V and 1 base at J, with 15 bases between the two ends. Germline values: CDR1 KGHSH, CDR2 LQKENI. DNA for the CDR3: TGTGCCAGCTCACCCTCAATGACAGGAAATAACTATGGCTACACCTTC. Its protein product is CASSPSMTGNNYGYTF.

V and J are TRBV4-2 and TRBJ1-1; TRBD1 is a possible D gene (6 bases). Trimming removed 2 bases from V and 5 bases from J, with 18 bases in between. The CDR3 spans 16 residues. CDR1 and CDR2 (germline): LGHNA, YNFKEQ. The CDR3 reads CASSQSLGGGRTEAFF. The CDR3 region has the DNA TGTGCCAGCAGCCAAAGCCTCGGTGGGGGGCGGACTGAAGCTTTCTTT.

This chain links TRBV6-5 with TRBJ2-1; D may be TRBD2 (5 bases). Germline CDR1 and CDR2: MNHEY and SVGAGI. The CDR3 has 15 amino acids. V lost 0 bases and J 6 bases, leaving 12 bases between the germline ends. The CDR3 protein is CASSYSQRRINEQFF. The CDR3 nucleotides read TGTGCCAGCAGTTACTCTCAGCGGAGAATCAATGAGCAGTTCTTC.

The chain's CDR3 is CATSRAYQETQYF. The DNA of the CDR3 is TGTGCCACCAGCAGAGCGTACCAAGAGACCCAGTACTTC. This sequence joins TRBV15 and TRBJ2-5; D unclear. The CDR3 totals 13 residues. Germline CDR1 reads LNHNV; CDR2 reads YYDKDF (reference sequence). The ends were cut back, 1 base at V and 0 bases at J, with 3 bases in the middle.

The chain has TRBV3-1 (or the pseudogene TRBV3-2) and TRBJ2-1; the match to TRBD1 covers 10 bases. Germline trimming cut 7 bases from V and 6 bases from J; bases unmatched to any gene: 12. From germline, CDR1 is LGHDT and CDR2 YNNKEL (reference sequence). This CDR3 spans 16 amino acids. The CDR3 reads CASTQIPGQGFNEQFF. CDR3 in DNA: TGTGCCAGCACCCAGATCCCGGGACAGGGGTTCAATGAGCAGTTCTTC.

V and J are TRBV7-3 and TRBJ2-5, with 7 bases fitting TRBD2. This CDR3 region has 13 residues. Germline V CDR1 and CDR2: SGHTA, FQGTGA. Germline trimming cut 5 bases from V and 4 bases from J; bases unmatched to any gene: 4. The CDR3, as DNA: TGTGCCAGCAGCCTAGGGAGGGCAGAGACCCAGTACTTC. Its translation is CASSLGRAETQYF.

The V call is TRBV3-1 (or the pseudogene TRBV3-2), the J call TRBJ2-3, with 9 bases identical to TRBD2. There are 18 residues in the CDR3. V dropped 2 bases and J dropped 0; count of bases not matched to a gene: 9. The germline V gene encodes CDR1 LGHDT and CDR2 YNNKEL (reference sequence). CDR3 nucleotide sequence: TGTGCCAGCAGCCAACTTAGCGGGAGTATATCTAGCACAGATACGCAGTATTTT. It specifies CASSQLSGSISSTDTQYF.

The sample holds a few counts of this clone. This sequence joins TRBV29-1 and TRBJ1-4, with D hard to call. Trimming removed 4 bases at V and 6 bases at J, with 9 bases between. Germline V lookup: CDR1 SQVTM, CDR2 ANQGSEA. There are 12 residues in the CDR3. This CDR3 reads CSVGRQDEKLFF. The CDR3 coding sequence is TGCAGCGTTGGGAGGCAGGATGAAAAACTGTTTTTT.

V and J are TRBV28 and TRBJ2-7, with TRBD1 matching 7 bases. Per the germline V gene, CDR1 is MDHEN and CDR2 is SYDVKM. This CDR3 has 14 residues. V lost 7 bases, J lost 7 bases, and 13 bases stayed unmatched. CDR3 nucleotides: TGTGCCAGCACACGTGGGACAGCTGTTTGGGAGCAGTACTTC. Translating it yields CASTRGTAVWEQYF.

The rearrangement uses TRBV15 and TRBJ1-1; D gene unclear. Germline V lookup: CDR1 LNHNV, CDR2 YYDKDF (reference sequence). Deletions cut 2 bases from V and 4 bases from J, with 5 bases between. The length of the CDR3 is 12 residues. DNA for the CDR3: TGTGCCACCAGCAGACAGTCCACTGAAGCTTTCTTT. Protein: CATSRQSTEAFF.

This chain links TRBV19 with TRBJ1-1, with a tentative D call TRBD1 (5 bases). With 8 bases removed from V and 3 bases from J, the gap between germline ends came to 13 bases. Germline CDR1 LNHDA, CDR2 SQIVND (reference sequence). The CDR3 is 13 residues long. The CDR3 region is CASLDQGYTEAFF. CDR3 DNA sequence: TGTGCCAGTTTAGACCAGGGATACACTGAAGCTTTCTTT.

The rearrangement links TRBV2 to TRBJ2-7; possible D gene TRBD1, 5 bases. The ends were cut back, 3 bases at V and 2 bases at J, with 8 bases in the middle. This CDR3 is 13 amino acids long. Germline loops: CDR1 SNHLY, CDR2 FYNNEI. The CDR3 reads CASSDRATYEQYF. CDR3 nucleotide sequence: TGTGCCAGCAGTGACAGGGCAACCTACGAGCAGTACTTC. The whole variable domain, remainder taken from reference TRBV2 and TRBJ2-7, is EPEVTQTPSHQVTQMGQEVILRCVPISNHLYFYWYRQILGQKVEFLVSFYNNEISEKSEIFDDQFSVERPDGSNFTLKIRSTKLEDSAMYFCASSDRATYEQYFGPGTRLTVT.

This chain uses TRBV5-6 with TRBJ1-6; 7 bases are shared with TRBD1. Germline CDR1 is SGHDT and CDR2 is YYEEEE. The CDR3 sequence is 14 residues long. Trimming removed 4 bases from V and 7 bases from J; junction bases left unmatched: 5. The CDR3 protein is CASSPGQKNSPLHF. The CDR3 DNA reads TGTGCCAGCAGCCCGGGACAGAAAAATTCACCCCTCCACTTT.